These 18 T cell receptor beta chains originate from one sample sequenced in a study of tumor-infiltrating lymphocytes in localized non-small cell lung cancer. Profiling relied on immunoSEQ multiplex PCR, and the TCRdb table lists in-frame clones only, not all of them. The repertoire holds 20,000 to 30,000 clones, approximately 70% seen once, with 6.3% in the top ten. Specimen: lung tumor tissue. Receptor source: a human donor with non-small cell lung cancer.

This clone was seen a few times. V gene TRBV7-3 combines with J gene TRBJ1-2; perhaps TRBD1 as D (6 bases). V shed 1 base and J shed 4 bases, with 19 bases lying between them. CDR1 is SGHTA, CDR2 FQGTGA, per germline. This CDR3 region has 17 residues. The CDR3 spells CASSLKVWGRLAYGYTF. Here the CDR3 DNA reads TGTGCCAGCAGCTTAAAGGTCTGGGGGCGCTTAGCCTATGGCTACACCTTC.

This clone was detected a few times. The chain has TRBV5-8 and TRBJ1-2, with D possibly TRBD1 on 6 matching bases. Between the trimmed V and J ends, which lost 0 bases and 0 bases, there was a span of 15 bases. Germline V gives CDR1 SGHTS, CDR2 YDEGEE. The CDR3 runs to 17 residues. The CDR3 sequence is CASSLAWGQTTNYGYTF. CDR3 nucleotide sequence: TGTGCCAGCAGCTTGGCCTGGGGGCAAACTACTAACTATGGCTACACCTTC.

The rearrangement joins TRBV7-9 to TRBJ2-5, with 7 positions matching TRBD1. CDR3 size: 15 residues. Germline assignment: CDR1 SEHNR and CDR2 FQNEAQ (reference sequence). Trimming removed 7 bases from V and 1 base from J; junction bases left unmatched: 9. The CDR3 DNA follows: TGTGCCAGCAACTCCCGGGGACAGCTCCAAGAGACCCAGTACTTC. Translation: CASNSRGQLQETQYF.

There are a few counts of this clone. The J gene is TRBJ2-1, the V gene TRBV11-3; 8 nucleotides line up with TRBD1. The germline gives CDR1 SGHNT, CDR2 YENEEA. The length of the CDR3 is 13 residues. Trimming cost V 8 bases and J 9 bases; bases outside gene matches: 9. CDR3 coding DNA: TGTGCCAGCGAAACCAGGGGGCCGGGTGAGCAGTTCTTC. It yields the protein CASETRGPGEQFF.

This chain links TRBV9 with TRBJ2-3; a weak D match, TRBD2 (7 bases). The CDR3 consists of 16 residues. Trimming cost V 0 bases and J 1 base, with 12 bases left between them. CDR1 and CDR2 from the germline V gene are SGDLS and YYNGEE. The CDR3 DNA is TGTGCCAGCAGCGTAGCAGGCGGGGGCCGCACAGATACGCAGTATTTT. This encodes CASSVAGGGRTDTQYF.

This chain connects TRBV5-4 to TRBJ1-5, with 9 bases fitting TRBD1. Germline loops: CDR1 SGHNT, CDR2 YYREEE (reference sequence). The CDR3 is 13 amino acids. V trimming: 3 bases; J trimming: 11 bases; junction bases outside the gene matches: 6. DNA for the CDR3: TGTGCCAGCAGCTCGGGACAGGGCATGGCCCAGCATTTT. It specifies CASSSGQGMAQHF.

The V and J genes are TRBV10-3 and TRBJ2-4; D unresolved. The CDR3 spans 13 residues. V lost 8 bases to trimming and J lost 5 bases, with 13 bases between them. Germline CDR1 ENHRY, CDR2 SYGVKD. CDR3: CAIGRTTQNIQYF. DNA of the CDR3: TGTGCCATCGGCAGAACCACCCAAAACATTCAGTACTTC.

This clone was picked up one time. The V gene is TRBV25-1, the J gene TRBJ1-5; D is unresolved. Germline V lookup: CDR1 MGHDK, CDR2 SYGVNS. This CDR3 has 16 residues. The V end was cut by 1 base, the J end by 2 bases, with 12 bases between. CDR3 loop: CASSESTTWGNQPQHF. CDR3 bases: TGTGCCAGCAGTGAATCCACAACCTGGGGCAATCAGCCCCAGCATTTT.

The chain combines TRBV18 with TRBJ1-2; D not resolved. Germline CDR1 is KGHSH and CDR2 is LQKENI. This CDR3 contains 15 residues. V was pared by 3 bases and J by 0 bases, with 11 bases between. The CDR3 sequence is CASSPGQATNYGYTF. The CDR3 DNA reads TGTGCCAGCTCACCTGGGCAAGCCACTAACTATGGCTACACCTTC.

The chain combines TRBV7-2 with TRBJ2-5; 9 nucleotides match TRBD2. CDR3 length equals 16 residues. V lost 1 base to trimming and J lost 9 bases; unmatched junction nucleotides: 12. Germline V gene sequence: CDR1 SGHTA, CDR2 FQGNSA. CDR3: CASSLGGIGGGASQYF. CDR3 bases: TGTGCCAGCAGCTTAGGCGGGATTGGCGGGGGGGCTTCCCAGTACTTC.

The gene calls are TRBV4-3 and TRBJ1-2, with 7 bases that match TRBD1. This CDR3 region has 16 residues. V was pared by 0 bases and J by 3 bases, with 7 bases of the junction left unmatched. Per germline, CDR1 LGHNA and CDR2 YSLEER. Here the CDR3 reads CASSQEWGRGDYGYTF. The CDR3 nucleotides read TGCGCCAGCAGCCAAGAATGGGGCAGGGGGGACTATGGCTACACCTTC.

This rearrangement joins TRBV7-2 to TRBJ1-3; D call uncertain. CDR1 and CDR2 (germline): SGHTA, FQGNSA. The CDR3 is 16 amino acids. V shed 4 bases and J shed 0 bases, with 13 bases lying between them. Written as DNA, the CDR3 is TGTGCCAGCAGCTCAGGCTTACTATACTCTGGAAACACCATATATTTT. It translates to CASSSGLLYSGNTIYF.

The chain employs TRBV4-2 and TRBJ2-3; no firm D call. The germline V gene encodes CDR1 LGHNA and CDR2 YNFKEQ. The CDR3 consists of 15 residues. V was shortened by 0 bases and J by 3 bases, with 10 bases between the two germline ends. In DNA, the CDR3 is TGTGCCAGCAGCCAAGATCCGAGCTCAACAGATACGCAGTATTTT. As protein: CASSQDPSSTDTQYF.

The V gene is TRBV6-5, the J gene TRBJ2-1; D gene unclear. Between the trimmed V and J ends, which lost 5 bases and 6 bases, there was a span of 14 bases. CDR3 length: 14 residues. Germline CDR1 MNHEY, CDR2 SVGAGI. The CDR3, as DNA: TGTGCCAGCAGTCATGGCCAGACTTTCAATGAGCAGTTCTTC. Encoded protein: CASSHGQTFNEQFF.

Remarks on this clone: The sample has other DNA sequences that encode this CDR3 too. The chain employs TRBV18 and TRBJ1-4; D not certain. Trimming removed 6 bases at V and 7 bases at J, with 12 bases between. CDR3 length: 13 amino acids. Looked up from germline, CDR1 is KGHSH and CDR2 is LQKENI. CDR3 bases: TGTGCCAGCTCCCGGGAGGCGGGTGAAAAACTGTTTTTT. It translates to CASSREAGEKLFF.

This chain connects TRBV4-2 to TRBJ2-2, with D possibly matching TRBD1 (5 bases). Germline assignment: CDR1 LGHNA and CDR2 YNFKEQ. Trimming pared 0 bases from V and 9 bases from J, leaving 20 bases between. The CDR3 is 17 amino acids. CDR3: CASSQDWVGNWGRELFF. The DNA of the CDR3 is TGTGCCAGCAGCCAAGACTGGGTAGGGAATTGGGGCCGGGAGCTGTTTTTT.

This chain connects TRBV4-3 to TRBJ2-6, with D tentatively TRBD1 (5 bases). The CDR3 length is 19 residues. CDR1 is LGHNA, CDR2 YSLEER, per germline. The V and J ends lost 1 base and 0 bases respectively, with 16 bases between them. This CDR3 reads CASSQGQAGMVSGANVLTF. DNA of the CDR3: TGCGCCAGCAGCCAAGGCCAGGCAGGGATGGTCTCTGGGGCCAACGTCCTGACTTTC.

The CDR3 here is CASSLVGDNYGYTF. DNA of the CDR3: TGTGCCAGCAGCTTGGTTGGGGACAACTATGGCTACACCTTC. This chain connects TRBV5-4 to TRBJ1-2, with D possibly TRBD1 on 5 matching bases. The CDR3 is made up of 14 amino acids. Germline values: CDR1 SGHNT, CDR2 YYREEE (reference sequence). V dropped 0 bases and J dropped 2 bases, with 8 bases sitting between them.